Listed here is a single TCR beta chain. This receptor's antigen is unknown. No base-level quality is on record; no much larger clone is a single base apart. The time point label, read with the paper, signifies: about 28 days (+/-7) after the second vaccine dose. Because spike-specific TCR depth and breadth did not differ between the two schedules, AZD1222 recipients who got a second dose at roughly 4 weeks were pooled with those who got a second dose at roughly 12 weeks. The vaccinee samples were drawn from two UK trials, COV001 and COV002, one of which was a single-blind randomized controlled phase 2/3 trial testing AZD1222 (ChAdOx1 nCoV-19) in healthy adults. Trial participant PBMC samples were collected at day 0 and day 28 after the second dose for TCRbeta chain sequencing. These data originate in a study of T cell responses to AZD1222 COVID-19 vaccine (TCRdb year 2021). Regarding the research as a whole: A total of 233 trial participants underwent TCR sequencing, of whom 207 received two doses of AZD1222 and 26 received two doses of the MenACWY control vaccine. Trial participants were enrolled by age into subgroups of 18-55, 56-69 and 70-plus years, and roughly 150, 30 and 60 TCR-sequenced participants, respectively, were included in these subgroups. General study outcomes and caveats: Reportedly, almost half of the unique spike-specific TCRs recognized epitopes lying outside the regions that are mutated in the B.1.351 and B.1.1.7 variants. Conclusions about previously exposed vaccinees are limited because only five or six AZD1222 recipients were SARS-CoV-2 seropositive at baseline. CD4 TCRs associated with the vaccine covered the entire spike protein, and the dominant responses were in regions 160-218 and 743-854. Spike-specific TCR breadth and depth rose significantly after two AZD1222 doses compared with day 0 and with MenACWY recipients. Participants were mostly white British, with more females than males. The authors suggested clonal diversity may have been underestimated. Because no day 14 peak-response samples were available, repertoires were characterized only after the peak T cell response. In the small 56-69-year group, the increase in depth fell short of significance, most likely because of low power.

The CDR3 regions of human TCRbeta chains were analyzed by immunosequencing. On the authors' methods: Repertoire TCRs were checked for matches against a reference library of SARS-CoV-2-specific TCRs that had been generated using the MIRA antigen-specificity platform. Breadth meant the fraction of unique TCRs that were SARS-CoV-2-associated, whereas depth meant the fraction of total T cells that were SARS-CoV-2-associated. Using the MIRA data, every spike-specific TCR was mapped to the spike region that the TCR reacted to and assigned to either a CD4 or a CD8 class. Log10-transformed breadth and depth values were compared by one-way ANOVA with Sidak's multiple comparisons tests. TCRdb obtained this table from immuneACCESS and retained in-frame rearrangements with V and J assigned. These tables miss some clones; where compared with another copy, unresolved V genes account for less than half of the shortfall, and the remainder is unexplained. The V and J calls and clone size come from that table; D and trimming were worked out from the DNA. Within this sample are roughly 80,000 clones, with just over 90% of them counted one time only. Less than 6% of the sample is taken by the ten largest.

Between the V and J ends, shortened by 4 bases and 3 bases respectively, the junction contains 14 bases. Taken from cysteine to phenylalanine, the CDR3 has 14 residues. Of all the DNA, just the CDR3 is kept, 42 bases in frame from base 1. The CDR1 and CDR2 encoded by the germline V gene are SGDLS and YYNGEE. The receptor was isolated from an adult who received the AZD1222 COVID-19 vaccine. The chain couples TRBV9 to TRBJ2-7; a tentative D call is TRBD1 (5 bases match). Sequenced here: peripheral blood, sampled 28 days after the second AZD1222 dose. The DNA sequence reads TGTGCCAGCAGCACAGCCCAGGGTGGCTACGAGCAGTACTTC. It translates as CASSTAQGGYEQYF.